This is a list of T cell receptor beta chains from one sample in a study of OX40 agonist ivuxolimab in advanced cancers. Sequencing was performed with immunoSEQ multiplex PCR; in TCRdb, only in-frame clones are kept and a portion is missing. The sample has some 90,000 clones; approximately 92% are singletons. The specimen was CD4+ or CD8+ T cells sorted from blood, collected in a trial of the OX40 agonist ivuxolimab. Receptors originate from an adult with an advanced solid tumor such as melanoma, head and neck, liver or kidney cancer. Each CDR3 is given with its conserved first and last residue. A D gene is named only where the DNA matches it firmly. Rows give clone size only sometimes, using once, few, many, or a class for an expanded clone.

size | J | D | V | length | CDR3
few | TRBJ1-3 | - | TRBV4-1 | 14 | CASSLRDTGNTIYF
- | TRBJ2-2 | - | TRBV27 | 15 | CASTPSWARTGELFF
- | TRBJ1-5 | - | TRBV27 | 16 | CASSPIGAVGNQPQHF
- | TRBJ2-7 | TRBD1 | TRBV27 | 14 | CASSFGQGHYEQYF
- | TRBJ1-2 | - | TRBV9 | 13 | CASSVGDHHGYTF
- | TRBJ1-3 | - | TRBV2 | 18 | CASSEPGWYRATGNTIYF
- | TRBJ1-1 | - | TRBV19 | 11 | CASSRGVEAFF
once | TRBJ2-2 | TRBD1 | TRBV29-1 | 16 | CSVDVPGQGRTGELFF
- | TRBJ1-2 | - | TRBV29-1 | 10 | CSVVSSGYTF
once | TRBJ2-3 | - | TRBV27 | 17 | CASSFYGGAGSTDTQYF
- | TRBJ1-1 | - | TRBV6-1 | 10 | CASSDPEAFF
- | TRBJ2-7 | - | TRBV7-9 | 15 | CASSLTAAVPYEQYF
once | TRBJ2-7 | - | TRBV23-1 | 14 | CASSQFLPPYEQYF
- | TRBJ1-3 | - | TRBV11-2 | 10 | CASSLNTIYF
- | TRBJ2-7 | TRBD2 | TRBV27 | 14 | CASSKAGGHHEQYF
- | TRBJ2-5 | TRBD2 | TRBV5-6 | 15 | CASSLASGGQETQYF
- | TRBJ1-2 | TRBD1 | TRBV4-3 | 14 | CASSLAGTGYGYTF
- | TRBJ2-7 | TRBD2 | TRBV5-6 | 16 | CASSLDLAGVPYEQYF
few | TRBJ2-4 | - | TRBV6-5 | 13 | CARETVAKNIQYF
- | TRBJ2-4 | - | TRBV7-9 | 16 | CASSLGTGGRLDIQYF
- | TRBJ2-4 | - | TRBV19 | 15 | CASSPGRGAKNIQYF
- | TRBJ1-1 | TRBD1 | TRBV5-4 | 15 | CASSFLPGQGAEAFF
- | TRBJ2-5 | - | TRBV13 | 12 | CASSLRGETQYF
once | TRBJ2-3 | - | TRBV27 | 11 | CASSLGNTQYF
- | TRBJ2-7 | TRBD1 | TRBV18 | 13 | CASSLGQGYEQYF
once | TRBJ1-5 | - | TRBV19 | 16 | CASRPTDSPSNQPQHF
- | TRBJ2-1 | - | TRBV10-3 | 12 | CAIRTDTNEQFF
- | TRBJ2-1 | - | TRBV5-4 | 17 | CASSLDRGANPYNEQFF
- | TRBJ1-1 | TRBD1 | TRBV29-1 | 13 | CSVETGINTEAFF
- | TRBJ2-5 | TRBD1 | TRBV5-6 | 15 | CASSYMTQGAETQYF
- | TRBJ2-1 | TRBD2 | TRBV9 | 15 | CASSDGLADYNEQFF
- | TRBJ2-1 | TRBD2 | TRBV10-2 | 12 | CTTSASYNEQFF
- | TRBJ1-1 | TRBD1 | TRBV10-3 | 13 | CATNRGMNTEAFF
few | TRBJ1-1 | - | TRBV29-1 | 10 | CSAFDRKAFF
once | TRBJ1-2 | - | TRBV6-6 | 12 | CASSPGAESYTF
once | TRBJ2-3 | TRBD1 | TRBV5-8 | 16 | CASSLDRDRRTDTQYF
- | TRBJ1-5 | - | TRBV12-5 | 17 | CASGLVRWGPGNQPQHF
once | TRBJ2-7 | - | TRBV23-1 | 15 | CASSQSTRQSYEQYF
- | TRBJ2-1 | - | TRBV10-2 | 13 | CASSESSSSEQFF
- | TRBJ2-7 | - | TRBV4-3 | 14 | CASSQGLFSYEQYF
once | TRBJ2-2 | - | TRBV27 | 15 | CASTSLAATTGELFF
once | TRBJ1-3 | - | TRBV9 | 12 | CASSVDGNTIYF
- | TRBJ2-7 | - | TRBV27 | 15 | CASSIYLSYQNEQYF
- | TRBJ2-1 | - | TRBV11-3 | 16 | CASSLDSGSSYNEQFF
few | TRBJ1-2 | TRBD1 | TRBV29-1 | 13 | CSALTGGSYGYTF
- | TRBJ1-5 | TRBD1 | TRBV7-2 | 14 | CASSAGTGNQPQHF
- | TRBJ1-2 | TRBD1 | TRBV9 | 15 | CASSLGTGGVGGYTF
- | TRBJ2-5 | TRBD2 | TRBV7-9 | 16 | CASSGWTSGRPETQYF
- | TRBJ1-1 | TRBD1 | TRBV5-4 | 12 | CATGQGETEAFF
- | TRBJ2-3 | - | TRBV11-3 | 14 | CASSGGGSTDTQYF
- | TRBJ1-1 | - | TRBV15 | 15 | CATSRDRGGNTEAFF
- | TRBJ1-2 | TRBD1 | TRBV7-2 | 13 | CASSMGTGGGYTF
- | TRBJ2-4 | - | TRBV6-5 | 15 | CASSAGLMAKNIQYF
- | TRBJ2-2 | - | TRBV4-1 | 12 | CASSQARGELFF